The 8 T cell receptor beta chains reported below all come from one sample, sequenced in a study of T-cell memory formation after mild COVID-19. TCRdb used MiXCR to reprocess the 5' RACE reads, holding one entry per CDR3 protein. The profile shows around 140,000 distinct CDR3 sequences, around 5.8% of them singletons. Sample: PBMCs or a T cell subset sorted from them (not recorded which). The receptors were gathered from an adult woman who had mild COVID-19 (a few samples of this study predate the infection). Cell type and time point are not known.

A word on this clonotype: A junction boundary mismatches the germline segment, possibly from a read error. The genes are TRBV20-1 and TRBJ2-5; D is ambiguous. The CDR3 has 14 residues. The germline V gene encodes CDR1 DFQATT and CDR2 SNEGSKA (reference sequence). In DNA form, the CDR3 reads TGCAGTGCGAGAGGTTTTGGGGATCAAGAGACCCAGTACTTC. It yields the protein CSARGFGDQETQYF.

This clonotype has just a few counts. The chain has TRBV7-2 and TRBJ2-1; D is unclear. Germline CDR1 reads SGHTA; CDR2 reads FQGNSA. The CDR3 extends over 16 amino acids. V was trimmed by 0 bases and J by 4 bases, leaving 13 bases between them. CDR3 region: CASSLALSVLYNEQFF. The CDR3 DNA reads as TGTGCCAGCAGCTTAGCGCTGTCGGTCTTATACAATGAGCAGTTCTTC.

In its sample, this clonotype was seen many times. The rearrangement joins TRBV6-5 to TRBJ2-3; D call uncertain. This CDR3 contains 15 residues. Per the germline V gene, CDR1 is MNHEY and CDR2 is SVGAGI. The V end lost 0 bases, the J end lost 7 bases, and 14 bases lay between the germline ends. CDR3 residues: CASSYSSGWWNTQYF. The CDR3 DNA is TGTGCCAGCAGTTACTCGTCTGGGTGGTGGAATACGCAGTATTTT.

The CDR3 reads CASSPARGPQHF. CDR3 nucleotides: TGTGCCAGCAGCCCTGCCCGGGGGCCCCAGCATTTT. The chain employs TRBV27 and TRBJ1-5; no firm D call. Germline CDR1 reads MNHEY; CDR2 reads SMNVEV (reference sequence). Trimming removed 6 bases at V and 9 bases at J, with 12 bases between. This CDR3 comprises 12 residues.

This clonotype has at least ten counts. The gene calls are TRBV20-1 and TRBJ1-6; 7 positions agree with TRBD1. CDR3 length: 16 amino acids. Germline CDR1 and CDR2: DFQATT and SNEGSKA (reference sequence). With 6 bases clipped from V and 0 bases from J, the junction kept 8 bases outside the gene matches. The CDR3 here is CSAEDRSLSYNSPLHF. The CDR3 DNA reads as TGCAGTGCAGAGGACAGGTCCCTCTCCTATAATTCACCCCTCCACTTT.

This clonotype was detected only a few times. The genes are TRBV29-1 and TRBJ2-7; 10 bases fit TRBD1. V trimming: 5 bases; J trimming: 3 bases; junction bases outside the gene matches: 10. The CDR3 is made up of 15 amino acids. Germline CDR1 and CDR2: SQVTM and ANQGSEA. The CDR3 reads CSVLARDRGLYEQYF. The CDR3 region has the DNA TGCAGCGTTTTGGCCCGGGACAGGGGTCTCTACGAGCAGTACTTC.

V gene TRBV29-1 combines with J gene TRBJ2-1; 9 positions agree with TRBD2. Looked up from germline, CDR1 is SQVTM and CDR2 is ANQGSEA. With V trimmed by 3 bases and J by 4 bases, 4 bases remained unmatched. CDR3 length: 14 residues. The CDR3 nucleotides are TGCAGCGTTGATCGCGGGAGGGGGTACAATGAGCAGTTCTTC. As protein: CSVDRGRGYNEQFF.

Ten or more counts support this clonotype. The V and J genes are TRBV9 and TRBJ2-3, with D unclear. The V and J ends lost 4 bases and 2 bases respectively, with 11 bases between them. The CDR3 sequence is 14 residues long. CDR1 is SGDLS and CDR2 is YYNGEE in the germline V gene. In DNA form, the CDR3 reads TGTGCCAGCAGCCTGACTGGGCTCACAGATACGCAGTATTTT. Its translation: CASSLTGLTDTQYF.